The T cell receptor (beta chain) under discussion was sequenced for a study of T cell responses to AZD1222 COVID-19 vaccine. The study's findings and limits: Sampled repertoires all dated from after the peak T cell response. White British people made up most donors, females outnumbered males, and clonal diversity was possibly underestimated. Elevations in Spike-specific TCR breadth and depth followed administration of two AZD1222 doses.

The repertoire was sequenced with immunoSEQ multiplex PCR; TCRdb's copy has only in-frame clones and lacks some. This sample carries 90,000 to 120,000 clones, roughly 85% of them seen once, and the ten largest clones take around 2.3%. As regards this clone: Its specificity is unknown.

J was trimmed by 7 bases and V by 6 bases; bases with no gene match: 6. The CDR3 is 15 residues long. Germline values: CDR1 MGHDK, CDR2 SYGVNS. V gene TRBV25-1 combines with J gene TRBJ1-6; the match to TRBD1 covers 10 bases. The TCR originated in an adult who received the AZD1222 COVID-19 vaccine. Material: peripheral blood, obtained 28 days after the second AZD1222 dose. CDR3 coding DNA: TGTGCCAGCAGGGGGGGGACAGGGGAAAATTCACCCCTCCACTTT. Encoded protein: CASRGGTGENSPLHF.